Listed below are T cell receptor beta chains from one sample, sequenced in a study of shared clonotypes between healthy human individuals. TCRdb's copy holds only in-frame clones and misses some; the assay was immunoSEQ multiplex PCR. The sample contains about 1.5 million clones, 98% of which appear only once. Sequenced input: naive CD4+ T cells sorted from blood. These receptors were collected from a man aged 30-40 years in good health. Each CDR3 is given with its conserved first and last residue. Each record gives: D gene, V gene, clone size, J gene, CDR3 length, CDR3 protein, CDR3 DNA. A D gene is named only where the DNA matches it firmly. Clone size is given for some rows only: seen once, a few or many times, or a class if the clone is expanded.

d_gene: .; v_gene: TRBV29-1; abundance: .; j_gene: TRBJ2-3; len: 13; CDR3aa: CSALRGNTDTQYF; CDR3nt: TGCAGCGCACTCAGGGGAAACACAGATACGCAGTATTTT
d_gene: .; v_gene: TRBV27; abundance: .; j_gene: TRBJ2-1; len: 13; CDR3aa: CASSLRLDNEQFF; CDR3nt: TGTGCCAGCAGTTTACGGCTTGACAATGAGCAGTTCTTC
d_gene: .; v_gene: TRBV30; abundance: .; j_gene: TRBJ2-1; len: 18; CDR3aa: CAWTQVGPGPSSYNEQFF; CDR3nt: TGTGCCTGGACCCAGGTGGGACCGGGACCTAGCTCCTACAATGAGCAGTTCTTC
d_gene: .; v_gene: TRBV18; abundance: .; j_gene: TRBJ2-7; len: 13; CDR3aa: CASSLDGGYEQYF; CDR3nt: TGTGCCAGCTCGCTCGATGGAGGCTACGAGCAGTACTTC
d_gene: TRBD2; v_gene: TRBV27; abundance: .; j_gene: TRBJ2-2; len: 18; CDR3aa: CASSLLLAGAPNTGELFF; CDR3nt: TGTGCCAGCAGTTTATTGCTAGCGGGAGCCCCGAACACCGGGGAGCTGTTTTTT
d_gene: TRBD1; v_gene: TRBV5-1; abundance: .; j_gene: TRBJ2-7; len: 14; CDR3aa: CASSLVGTGDEQYF; CDR3nt: TGCGCCAGCAGCTTGGTAGGGACAGGGGACGAGCAGTACTTC
d_gene: TRBD2; v_gene: TRBV2; abundance: .; j_gene: TRBJ2-3; len: 13; CDR3aa: CASSLAGKDTQYF; CDR3nt: TGTGCCAGCAGTCTAGCGGGAAAAGATACGCAGTATTTT
d_gene: .; v_gene: TRBV7-2; abundance: .; j_gene: TRBJ2-2; len: 16; CDR3aa: CASSPRPGANTGELFF; CDR3nt: TGTGCCAGCAGCCCCCGCCCTGGAGCAAACACCGGGGAGCTGTTTTTT
d_gene: .; v_gene: TRBV28; abundance: .; j_gene: TRBJ2-7; len: 15; CDR3aa: CASSSPGHPTYEQYF; CDR3nt: TGTGCCAGCTCCTCCCCGGGACACCCCACCTACGAGCAGTACTTC
d_gene: TRBD1; v_gene: TRBV6-5; abundance: .; j_gene: TRBJ2-1; len: 14; CDR3aa: CASSYSGGQGWRFF; CDR3nt: TGTGCCAGCAGTTACTCGGGGGGACAGGGATGGAGGTTCTTC
d_gene: TRBD1; v_gene: TRBV7-2; abundance: .; j_gene: TRBJ1-1; len: 14; CDR3aa: CASSLEQGGTEAFF; CDR3nt: TGTGCCAGCAGCTTAGAACAGGGGGGGACTGAAGCTTTCTTT
d_gene: TRBD1; v_gene: TRBV15; abundance: .; j_gene: TRBJ2-7; len: 15; CDR3aa: CATSRADRVSYEQYF; CDR3nt: TGTGCCACCAGCAGAGCGGACAGGGTCTCCTACGAGCAGTACTTC
d_gene: .; v_gene: TRBV25-1; abundance: .; j_gene: TRBJ2-1; len: 11; CDR3aa: CASSGYNEQFF; CDR3nt: TGTGCCAGCAGTGGCTACAATGAGCAGTTCTTC
d_gene: .; v_gene: TRBV28; abundance: .; j_gene: TRBJ1-5; len: 12; CDR3aa: CASSFVSQPQHF; CDR3nt: TGTGCCAGCAGTTTTGTAAGTCAGCCCCAGCATTTT
d_gene: TRBD2; v_gene: TRBV29-1; abundance: .; j_gene: TRBJ2-7; len: 14; CDR3aa: CSVRLAEISYEQYF; CDR3nt: TGCAGCGTCCGACTAGCGGAGATCTCCTACGAGCAGTACTTC
d_gene: TRBD1; v_gene: TRBV18; abundance: .; j_gene: TRBJ2-2; len: 15; CDR3aa: CASSRRDRGTGELFF; CDR3nt: TGTGCCAGCTCACGCCGGGACAGGGGGACCGGGGAGCTGTTTTTT
d_gene: .; v_gene: TRBV27; abundance: .; j_gene: TRBJ1-5; len: 16; CDR3aa: CASSLSGRRRGQPQHF; CDR3nt: TGTGCCAGCAGTTTATCTGGCAGGAGACGTGGTCAGCCCCAGCATTTT
d_gene: .; v_gene: TRBV5-1; abundance: .; j_gene: TRBJ1-2; len: 13; CDR3aa: CASSWDADYGYTF; CDR3nt: TGCGCCAGCAGCTGGGACGCGGACTATGGCTACACCTTC
d_gene: .; v_gene: TRBV5-8; abundance: .; j_gene: TRBJ2-7; len: 14; CDR3aa: CASSLGPGWYEQYF; CDR3nt: TGTGCCAGCAGCTTGGGCCCGGGCTGGTACGAGCAGTACTTC
d_gene: .; v_gene: TRBV5-5; abundance: .; j_gene: TRBJ2-7; len: 14; CDR3aa: CASSFVSVSDEQYF; CDR3nt: TGTGCCAGCAGCTTCGTGTCAGTTTCGGACGAGCAGTACTTC
d_gene: TRBD2; v_gene: TRBV5-1; abundance: .; j_gene: TRBJ2-3; len: 16; CDR3aa: CASSLEVSGRSDTQYF; CDR3nt: TGCGCCAGCAGCTTGGAGGTTAGCGGGAGATCAGATACGCAGTATTTT
d_gene: TRBD1; v_gene: TRBV9; abundance: .; j_gene: TRBJ2-1; len: 14; CDR3aa: CASSRTGTVNEQFF; CDR3nt: TGTGCCAGCAGCCGGACAGGGACCGTCAATGAGCAGTTCTTC
d_gene: .; v_gene: TRBV28; abundance: .; j_gene: TRBJ1-4; len: 15; CDR3aa: CASSLSGATNEKLFF; CDR3nt: TGTGCCAGCAGCCTCTCAGGCGCAACTAATGAAAAACTGTTTTTT
d_gene: TRBD1; v_gene: TRBV10-2; abundance: .; j_gene: TRBJ2-4; len: 19; CDR3aa: CASRDRDSVEWLAKNIQYF; CDR3nt: TGCGCCAGCAGGGACCGGGACAGCGTTGAATGGCTGGCCAAAAACATTCAGTACTTC
d_gene: .; v_gene: TRBV5-6; abundance: once; j_gene: TRBJ2-7; len: 15; CDR3aa: CASSPRGEAGREQYF; CDR3nt: TGTGCCAGCAGCCCGAGGGGGGAAGCGGGTCGGGAGCAGTACTTC
d_gene: TRBD1; v_gene: TRBV5-1; abundance: once; j_gene: TRBJ1-4; len: 14; CDR3aa: CASRQSTGGEKLFF; CDR3nt: TGCGCCAGCAGACAATCGACAGGGGGCGAAAAACTGTTTTTT
d_gene: .; v_gene: TRBV7-6; abundance: .; j_gene: TRBJ1-5; len: 14; CDR3aa: CASSSARGGQPQHF; CDR3nt: TGTGCCAGCAGCTCCGCGCGGGGAGGCCAGCCCCAGCATTTT